One and the same sample provided the 14 T cell receptor beta chains below, sequenced in a study of Graves' ophthalmopathy and Graves' hyperthyroidism (dated by TCRdb to 2016 to 2019). These reads were obtained on an Illumina HiSeq 2000. For repertoire sequencing, the TCR beta CDR3 regions were amplified from RNA transcripts. The first round of RT-PCR was done with HTBI primers and the Qiagen OneStep RT-PCR kit, and was followed by a second round of multiplex PCR, then size selection and purification. TCRdb handled the public reads itself, with Q25 trimming in fastp and clone calling in MiXCR, and kept productive beta chains. For every CDR3 protein sequence, its rows merge into one entry that carries the most common genes and DNA. The sample table records over 150,000 distinct CDR3 sequences; approximately 38% of these occur just once. Of the sample, about 6% falls within the top ten clones. Sequencing used peripheral blood. The receptors here all came from a woman aged 40 to 50 with Graves' ophthalmopathy. Donor details come from another sample of the same person, matched by shared clones.

This clonotype was found many times. This chain uses TRBV6-5 with TRBJ1-2; D may be TRBD1 (6 bases). CDR3 length equals 22 residues. V lost 0 bases and J 8 bases, leaving 37 bases between the germline ends. Germline CDR1 and CDR2: MNHEY and SVGAGI. The CDR3 here is CASSYSGGRLDYRGIPVYGYTF. The CDR3 nucleotides are TGTGCCAGCAGTTACTCCGGGGGGCGCCTCGACTATCGCGGGATCCCTGTTTACGGCTACACCTTC.

As to this clonotype: One junction end does not reproduce the germline sequence, and a read error may be involved. The J gene is TRBJ1-3, the V gene TRBV6-2 or TRBV6-3, with 9 bases that match TRBD1. Germline V gene sequence: CDR1 MNHEY, CDR2 SVGEGT. The CDR3 has 10 residues. CDR3 sequence (DNA): TGTGCCAGCAGTAAACGACAGGGGGATTTT. Encoded protein: CASSKRQGDF.

The sample holds many counts of this clonotype. J is TRBJ1-5 and V is TRBV11-2; no clear D gene. CDR1 is SGHAT and CDR2 is FQNNGV in the germline V gene. The CDR3 contains 16 residues. V lost 2 bases to trimming and J lost 1 base, with 12 bases between them. The CDR3 here is CASSLYLGMSNQPQHF. The CDR3 DNA sequence: TGTGCCAGCAGCTTATATCTGGGTATGAGCAATCAGCCCCAGCATTTT.

This chain joins TRBV29-1 and TRBJ2-7; no clear D gene. Trimming cost V 4 bases and J 5 bases, with 12 bases left between them. Germline V lookup: CDR1 SQVTM, CDR2 ANQGSEA. The CDR3 is 12 residues long. The CDR3 nucleotides are TGCAGCGTTGGTGGTCGCAGCAACGAGCAGTACTTC. Protein: CSVGGRSNEQYF.

In its sample, this clonotype was seen many times. This may stem from a read error, because a much larger clone lies one nucleotide away. In this CDR3 the conserved last residue, phenylalanine or tryptophan, is missing, so a read error is likely. V gene TRBV6-5 combines with J gene TRBJ2-7; D is uncertain. Germline values: CDR1 MNHEY, CDR2 SVGAGI. With 6 bases removed from V and 2 bases from J, the gap between germline ends came to 11 bases. CDR3 length: 13 amino acids. CDR3 in amino acids: CASRPGETYEQYS. In nucleotides, the CDR3 is TGTGCCAGCAGGCCGGGCGAGACCTACGAGCAGTACTCC.

The chain links TRBV28 to TRBJ1-5; 7 nucleotides align to TRBD1. Per germline, CDR1 MDHEN and CDR2 SYDVKM. This CDR3 spans 19 amino acids. The ends lost 2 bases at V and 0 bases at J; junction bases unmatched: 13. CDR3 in amino acids: CASSLGTSTTGVSNQPQHF. CDR3 DNA: TGTGCCAGCAGTTTAGGAACATCAACCACAGGGGTTAGCAATCAGCCCCAGCATTTT.

Only one count was recorded for this clonotype. The rearrangement uses TRBV6-1 and TRBJ1-1; TRBD1 matches at 8 bases. Looked up from germline, CDR1 is MNHNS and CDR2 is SASEGT. The ends lost 6 bases at V and 4 bases at J; junction bases unmatched: 10. This CDR3 is 15 amino acids long. The CDR3 DNA reads as TGTGCCAGCAGGGGGACAGGCCTAGGGTCCACTGAAGCTTTCTTT. It is translated as CASRGTGLGSTEAFF.

This clonotype has at least ten counts. The rearrangement uses TRBV6-5 and TRBJ2-7; D gene ambiguous. Germline values: CDR1 MNHEY, CDR2 SVGAGI. Trimming pared 0 bases from V and 7 bases from J, leaving 13 bases between. The CDR3 runs to 14 residues. The CDR3 here is CASSYSSVLGEQYF. CDR3 in DNA: TGTGCCAGCAGTTACTCGTCCGTCCTGGGAGAGCAGTACTTC.

The chain combines TRBV12-3 or TRBV12-4 with TRBJ2-2, with 8 positions matching TRBD1. The CDR3 has 14 amino acids. After removal of 6 bases from V and 9 bases from J, the junction contained 9 bases not matched to a gene. The CDR3 coding sequence is TGTGCCAGCAGCCATGACAGGGGAGATAGGGAGCTGTTTTTT. Encoded protein: CASSHDRGDRELFF.

The V call is TRBV20-1, the J call TRBJ2-5, with 8 bases lining up with TRBD2. V lost 5 bases to trimming and J lost 3 bases; unmatched junction nucleotides: 5. CDR1 is DFQATT, CDR2 SNEGSKA, per germline (reference sequence). The CDR3 totals 13 residues. The CDR3 loop reads CSARGLAEETQYF. CDR3 nucleotides: TGCAGTGCTCGCGGACTAGCAGAAGAGACCCAGTACTTC.

This clonotype was seen ten or more times. The germline gene is not matched at one end of the junction; a read error may be the cause. The chain couples TRBV29-1 to TRBJ2-7; TRBD1 agrees at 9 bases. CDR1 and CDR2 (germline): SQVTM, ANQGSEA. This CDR3 contains 14 residues. CDR3 DNA: TGCAGCGCTGAACTGGAGGACAGGGGCTACGAGCAGTACTTC. Residues: CSAELEDRGYEQYF.

This chain uses TRBV6-2 or TRBV6-3 with TRBJ2-6; D could derive from TRBD1 or TRBD2 (5 bases each). V lost 6 bases and J lost 0, with 18 bases in between. Germline values: CDR1 MNHEY, CDR2 SVGEGT. The CDR3 runs to 18 residues. DNA of the CDR3: TGTGCCAGCAGGCGATTCAGGACTGACAGCTCTGGGGCCAACGTCCTGACTTTC. It is translated as CASRRFRTDSSGANVLTF.

This clonotype was seen only once. CDR3 nucleotide sequence: TGTGCCAGCAGTTTATATTCGAGGGGGGGACGGCCCCAGCATTTT. It translates to CASSLYSRGGRPQHF. The chain carries TRBV12-3 or TRBV12-4 and TRBJ1-5, with TRBD1 as a possible D gene (6 bases). CDR3 length equals 15 residues. Trimming stripped 2 bases from V and 9 bases from J, with 17 bases between.

This clonotype was seen many times. The rearrangement uses TRBV19 and TRBJ1-2; D uncertain. With 4 bases removed from V and 8 bases from J, the gap between germline ends came to 14 bases. CDR3 length: 13 amino acids. Germline CDR1 is LNHDA and CDR2 is SQIVND (reference sequence). CDR3 residues: CASSTNSRWGYTF. The CDR3 DNA follows: TGTGCCAGTAGTACGAATTCGCGGTGGGGCTACACCTTC.